These 14 T cell receptor beta chains were all obtained from the same sample, sequenced in a study of vaccination effects on CD4 cells after COVID-19. Their cognate antigens are unknown. Prior to sequencing, the ViraFEST assay stimulated PBMC with viral peptide pools, which expanded the antigen-specific CD4+ T cells. The culture ran for 10 days, and then CD4+ T cells were isolated. Of the BNT162b2 and mRNA-1273 vaccines, participants received two doses of one or the other. Only in-frame clones appear in the TCRdb table, and some are missing; sequencing was by immunoSEQ multiplex PCR. Altogether fewer than 40,000 clones are present, roughly 79% being singletons, with the ten largest covering approximately 2%. The starting material was CD4+ T cells from PBMCs cultured with HCoV-NL63 spike peptides, obtained after COVID-19 vaccination. These TCRs come from a human donor who received a COVID-19 vaccine. Some clones in this sample may be carry-over from other donors' samples.

The gene calls are TRBV11-2 and TRBJ2-3, with 8 nucleotides matching TRBD2. CDR3 length: 16 amino acids. After removal of 1 base from V and 2 bases from J, the junction contained 5 bases not matched to a gene. Germline V gene data show CDR1 as SGHAT and CDR2 as FQNNGV. The CDR3 is CASSLGSGGDTDTQYF. CDR3 coding DNA: TGTGCCAGCAGCTTAGGCAGCGGGGGTGACACAGATACGCAGTATTTT.

The V and J genes are TRBV9 and TRBJ2-5, with a weak D call TRBD1 (6 bases). Germline V gene data show CDR1 as SGDLS and CDR2 as YYNGEE. Trimming pared 0 bases from V and 2 bases from J, leaving 14 bases between. The length of the CDR3 is 16 residues. CDR3 DNA sequence: TGTGCCAGCAGCGTAGGGTTGTCAGGGACACAAGAGACCCAGTACTTC. Translating it yields CASSVGLSGTQETQYF.

The chain uses TRBV20-1 and TRBJ2-7; D is possibly TRBD1 (5 bases). Germline values: CDR1 DFQATT, CDR2 SNEGSKA (reference sequence). The CDR3 is 11 residues long. V lost 5 bases, J lost 5 bases, and 10 bases lay in between. The chain's CDR3 is CSAGQGDEQYV. Written as DNA, the CDR3 is TGCAGTGCTGGCCAAGGGGACGAGCAGTACGTC.

The DNA for the CDR3 is TGTGCCAGCAGCCGCGGACGGCCGGGGGATCAGCCCCAGCATTTT. Its translation: CASSRGRPGDQPQHF. The chain is built from TRBV3-1 (or the pseudogene TRBV3-2) and TRBJ1-5; tentative D call: TRBD1 (5 bases). Trimming pared 4 bases from V and 5 bases from J, leaving 15 bases between. Germline V gene data show CDR1 as LGHDT and CDR2 as YNNKEL (reference sequence). This CDR3 contains 15 residues.

V and J are TRBV2 and TRBJ1-1; no clear D gene. V was cut by 11 bases and J by 0 bases, with 13 bases left in between. Germline V gene lookup returns CDR1 SNHLY and CDR2 FYNNEI. CDR3 size: 13 residues. The chain's CDR3 is CAGLKEVNTEAFF. As DNA, the CDR3 is TGTGCCGGGCTGAAAGAGGTGAACACTGAAGCTTTCTTT.

This chain joins TRBV19 and TRBJ2-7; D is unclear. CDR1 is LNHDA and CDR2 is SQIVND in the germline V gene (reference sequence). Trimming removed 1 base at V and 1 base at J, with 11 bases between. This CDR3 is built from 15 residues. The DNA of the CDR3 is TGTGCCAGTAGTATAGCGATCGACACTTCCTACGAGCAGTACGTC. Translation: CASSIAIDTSYEQYV.

V is TRBV12-5 and J is TRBJ1-6, with D hard to call. V was trimmed by 3 bases and J by 3 bases, leaving 15 bases between them. This CDR3 has 17 amino acids. The germline V gene has CDR1 LGHNT and CDR2 FRNRAP. The CDR3 DNA follows: TGTGCTAGTGGTTTCCTAACCGGACGGGACTATAATTCACCCCTCCACTTT. Translated, it gives CASGFLTGRDYNSPLHF.

The rearrangement uses TRBV6-1 and TRBJ2-7; TRBD2 agrees at 11 bases. The CDR3 spans 15 residues. The germline CDR1 and CDR2 sequences are MNHNS and SASEGT. The V segment lost 1 base and the J segment 4 bases; nucleotides outside the gene matches: 3. CDR3 DNA sequence: TGTGCCAGCAGTGAAGGCCTAGCGGGGGGATACGAGCAGTACGTC. It encodes CASSEGLAGGYEQYV.

The chain combines TRBV6-2 or TRBV6-3 with TRBJ1-5; the D gene is possibly TRBD1 (6 bases). The CDR3 contains 18 residues. Germline V gene sequence: CDR1 MNHEY, CDR2 SVGEGT. V was cut by 2 bases and J by 0 bases, with 17 bases left in between. Here the CDR3 DNA reads TGTGCCAGCAGTTACATGGTCAGGGGCCCCGTTAGCAATCAGCCCCAGCATTTT. Its protein product is CASSYMVRGPVSNQPQHF.

The DNA for the CDR3 is TGTGCCAGCAGCCAAGGTCTCGTGGGGGTCGCTGAAGCTTTCTTT. Amino acids: CASSQGLVGVAEAFF. V usage is TRBV4-2 and J usage is TRBJ1-1; D might be TRBD1 (5 bases). The CDR3 has 15 residues. The germline V gene has CDR1 LGHNA and CDR2 YNFKEQ. V dropped 1 base and J dropped 6 bases, with 15 bases sitting between them.

The rearrangement joins TRBV15 to TRBJ2-1; TRBD2 matches at 13 bases. Per the germline V gene, CDR1 is LNHNV and CDR2 is YYDKDF (reference sequence). The CDR3 extends over 21 amino acids. Trimming at V came to 5 bases and at J to 2 bases, leaving 18 bases not matched to a gene. The DNA for the CDR3 is TGTGCCACCAGCTCGGGTCCGGGACTAGCGGGACCTAAAACAACCTACAATGAGCAGTTCTTC. Translation: CATSSGPGLAGPKTTYNEQFF.

This clone appeared a single time. The chain joins TRBV4-1 to TRBJ2-3, with a possible D match to TRBD1 (6 bases). The V end lost 1 base, the J end lost 2 bases, and 13 bases lay between the germline ends. CDR3 length: 16 amino acids. Germline V gene sequence: CDR1 MGHRA, CDR2 YSYEKL. The DNA for the CDR3 is TGCGCCAGCAGCCAAGTAGACAGGAGATCCACAGATACGCAGTATTTT. Translated: CASSQVDRRSTDTQYF.

The V call is TRBV6-1, the J call TRBJ2-3, with TRBD2 matching 13 bases. The J segment lost 3 bases and the V segment lost 4 bases, leaving 13 bases of the junction unmatched. The CDR3 totals 19 residues. Germline V CDR1 and CDR2: MNHNS, SASEGT. The CDR3 reads CASSGRTGTSGVRTDTQYF. The DNA for the CDR3 is TGTGCCAGCAGTGGCCGGACCGGGACTAGCGGGGTACGAACAGATACGCAGTATTTT.

This clone appeared a single time. This sequence joins TRBV4-1 and TRBJ2-5; 10 bases are a match to TRBD2. Germline V gene sequence: CDR1 MGHRA, CDR2 YSYEKL. V dropped 0 bases and J dropped 1; count of bases not matched to a gene: 8. There are 18 residues in the CDR3. The CDR3 protein is CASSQEEPSGGPQETQYF. The CDR3 coding sequence is TGCGCCAGCAGCCAAGAGGAACCTAGCGGGGGCCCCCAAGAGACCCAGTACTTC.